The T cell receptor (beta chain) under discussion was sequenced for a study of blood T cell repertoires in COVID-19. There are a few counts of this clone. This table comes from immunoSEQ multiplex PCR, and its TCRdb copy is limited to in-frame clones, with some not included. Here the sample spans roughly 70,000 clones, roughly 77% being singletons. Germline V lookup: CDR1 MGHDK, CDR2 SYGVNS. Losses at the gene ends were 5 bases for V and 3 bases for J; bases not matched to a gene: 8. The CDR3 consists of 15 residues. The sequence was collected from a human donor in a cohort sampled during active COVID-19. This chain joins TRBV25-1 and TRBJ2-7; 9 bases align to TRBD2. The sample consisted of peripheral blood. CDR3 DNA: TGTGCCAGCAGTCCCGGGGGACTAGCAGTCTACGAGCAGTACTTC. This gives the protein CASSPGGLAVYEQYF.